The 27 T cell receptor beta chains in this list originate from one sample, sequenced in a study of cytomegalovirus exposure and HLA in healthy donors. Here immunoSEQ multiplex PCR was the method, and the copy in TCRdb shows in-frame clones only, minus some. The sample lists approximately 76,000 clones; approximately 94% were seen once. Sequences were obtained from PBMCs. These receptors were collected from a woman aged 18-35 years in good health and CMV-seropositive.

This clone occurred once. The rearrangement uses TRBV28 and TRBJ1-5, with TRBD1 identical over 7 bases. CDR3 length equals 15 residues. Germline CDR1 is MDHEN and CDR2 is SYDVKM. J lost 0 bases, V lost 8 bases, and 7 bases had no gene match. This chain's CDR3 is CASLGQIYSNQPQHF. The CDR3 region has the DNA TGTGCCAGCCTGGGACAGATCTATAGCAATCAGCCCCAGCATTTT.

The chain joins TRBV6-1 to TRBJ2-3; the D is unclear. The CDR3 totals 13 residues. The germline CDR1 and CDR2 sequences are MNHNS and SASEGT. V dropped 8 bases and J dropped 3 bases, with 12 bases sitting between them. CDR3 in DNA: TGTGCCAGCCGGCAGGTTACAACAGATACGCAGTATTTT. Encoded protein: CASRQVTTDTQYF.

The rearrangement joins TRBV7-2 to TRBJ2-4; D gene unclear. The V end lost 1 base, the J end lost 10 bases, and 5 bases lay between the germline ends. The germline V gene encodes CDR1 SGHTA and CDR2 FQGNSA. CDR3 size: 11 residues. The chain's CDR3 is CASSLGPIQYF. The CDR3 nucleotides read TGTGCCAGCAGCTTAGGTCCTATTCAGTACTTC.

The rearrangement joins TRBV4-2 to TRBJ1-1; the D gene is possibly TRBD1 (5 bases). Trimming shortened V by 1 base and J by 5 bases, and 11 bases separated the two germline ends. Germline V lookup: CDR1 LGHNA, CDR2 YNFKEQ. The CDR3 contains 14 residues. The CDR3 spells CASSQVGLRTEAFF. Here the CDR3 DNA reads TGTGCCAGCAGCCAAGTGGGGCTTAGGACTGAAGCTTTCTTT.

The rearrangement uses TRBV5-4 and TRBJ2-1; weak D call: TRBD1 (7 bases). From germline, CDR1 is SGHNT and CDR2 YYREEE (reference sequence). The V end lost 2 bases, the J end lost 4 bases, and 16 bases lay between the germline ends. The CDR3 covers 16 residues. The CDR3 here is CASSLNPRGDYNEQFF. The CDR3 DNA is TGTGCCAGCAGCTTAAACCCCAGGGGGGATTACAATGAGCAGTTCTTC.

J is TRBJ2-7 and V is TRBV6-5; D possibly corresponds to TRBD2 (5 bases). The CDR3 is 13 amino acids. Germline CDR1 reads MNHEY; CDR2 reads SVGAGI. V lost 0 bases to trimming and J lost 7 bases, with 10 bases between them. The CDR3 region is CASSYSRVGEQYF. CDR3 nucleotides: TGTGCCAGCAGTTACTCGAGGGTGGGGGAGCAGTACTTC.

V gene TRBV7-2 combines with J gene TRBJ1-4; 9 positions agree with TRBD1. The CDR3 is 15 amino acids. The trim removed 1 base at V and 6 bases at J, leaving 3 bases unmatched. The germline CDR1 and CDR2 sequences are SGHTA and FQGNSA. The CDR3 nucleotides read TGTGCCAGCAGCTTAGAGGGACAGGGCGATGAAAAACTGTTTTTT. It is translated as CASSLEGQGDEKLFF. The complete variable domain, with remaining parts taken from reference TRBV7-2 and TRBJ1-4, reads GAGVSQSPSNKVTEKGKDVELRCDPISGHTALYWYRQSLGQGLEFLIYFQGNSAPDKSGLPSDRFSAERTGGSVSTLTIQRTQQEDSAVYLCASSLEGQGDEKLFFGSGTQLSVL.

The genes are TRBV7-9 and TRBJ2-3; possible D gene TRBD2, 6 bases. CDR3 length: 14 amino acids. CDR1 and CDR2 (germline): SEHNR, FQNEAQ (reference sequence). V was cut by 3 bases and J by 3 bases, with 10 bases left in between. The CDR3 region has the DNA TGTGCCAGCAGCTTTGCGGGGATGACAGATACGCAGTATTTT. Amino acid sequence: CASSFAGMTDTQYF.

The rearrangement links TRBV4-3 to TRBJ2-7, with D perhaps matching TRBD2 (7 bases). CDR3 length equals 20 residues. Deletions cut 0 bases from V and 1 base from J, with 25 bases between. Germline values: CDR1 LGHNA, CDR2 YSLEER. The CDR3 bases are TGCGCCAGCAGCCAAGATCTTGGAGGGGGGGCAATCGGGGGTTCCTACGAGCAGTACTTC. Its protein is CASSQDLGGGAIGGSYEQYF.

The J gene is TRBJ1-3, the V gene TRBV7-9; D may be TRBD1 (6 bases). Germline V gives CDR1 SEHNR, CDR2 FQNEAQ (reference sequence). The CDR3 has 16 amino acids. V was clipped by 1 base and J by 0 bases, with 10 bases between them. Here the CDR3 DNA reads TGTGCCAGCAGCTTAGGACAGGCGCGCTCTGGAAACACCATATATTTT. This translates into CASSLGQARSGNTIYF.

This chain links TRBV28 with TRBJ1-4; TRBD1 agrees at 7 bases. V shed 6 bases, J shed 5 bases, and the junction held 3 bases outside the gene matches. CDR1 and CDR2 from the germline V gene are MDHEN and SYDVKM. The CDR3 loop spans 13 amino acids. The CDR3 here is CASSPGQNEKLFF. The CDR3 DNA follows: TGTGCCAGCAGCCCGGGACAGAATGAAAAACTGTTTTTT. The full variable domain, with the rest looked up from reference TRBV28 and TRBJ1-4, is DVKVTQSSRYLVKRTGEKVFLECVQDMDHENMFWYRQDPGLGLRLIYFSYDVKMKEKGDIPEGYSVSREKKERFSLILESASTNQTSMYLCASSPGQNEKLFFGSGTQLSVL.

CDR3 amino acids: CASSVGQAAVYEQYF. Written as DNA, the CDR3 is TGTGCCAGCAGCGTAGGACAGGCTGCAGTCTACGAGCAGTACTTC. J is TRBJ2-7 and V is TRBV9, with a weak D call TRBD1 (6 bases). Germline assignment: CDR1 SGDLS and CDR2 YYNGEE. V lost 0 bases to trimming and J lost 3 bases, with 13 bases between them. This CDR3 comprises 15 residues. Full variable domain (rest looked up from reference TRBV9 and TRBJ2-7): DSGVTQTPKHLITATGQRVTLRCSPRSGDLSVYWYQQSLDQGLQFLIQYYNGEERAKGNILERFSAQQFPDLHSELNLSSLELGDSALYFCASSVGQAAVYEQYFGPGTRLTVT.

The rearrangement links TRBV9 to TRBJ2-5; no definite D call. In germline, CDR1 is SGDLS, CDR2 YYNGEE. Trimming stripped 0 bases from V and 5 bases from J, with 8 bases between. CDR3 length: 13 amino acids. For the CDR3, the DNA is TGTGCCAGCAGCGTAGGTATAGAGGAGACCCAGTACTTC. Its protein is CASSVGIEETQYF.

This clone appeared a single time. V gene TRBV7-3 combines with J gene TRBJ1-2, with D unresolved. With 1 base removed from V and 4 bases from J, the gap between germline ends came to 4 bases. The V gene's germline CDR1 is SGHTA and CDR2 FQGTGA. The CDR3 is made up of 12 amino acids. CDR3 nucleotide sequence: TGTGCCAGCAGCTTAAGCGGCTATGGCTACACCTTC. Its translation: CASSLSGYGYTF.

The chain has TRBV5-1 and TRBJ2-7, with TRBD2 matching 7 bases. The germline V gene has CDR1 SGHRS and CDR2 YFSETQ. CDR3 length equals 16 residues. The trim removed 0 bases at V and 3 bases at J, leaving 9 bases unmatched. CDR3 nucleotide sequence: TGCGCCAGCAGCTTGGCCCGGCCAGCGGGGTTCTACGAGCAGTACTTC. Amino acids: CASSLARPAGFYEQYF.

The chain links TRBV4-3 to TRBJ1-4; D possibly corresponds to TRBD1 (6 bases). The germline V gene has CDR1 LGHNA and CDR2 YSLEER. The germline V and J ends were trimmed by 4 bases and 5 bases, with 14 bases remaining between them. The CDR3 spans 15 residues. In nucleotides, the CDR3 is TGCGCCAGCAGCCCCGGACAGAGTAGCAATGAAAAACTGTTTTTT. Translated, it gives CASSPGQSSNEKLFF.

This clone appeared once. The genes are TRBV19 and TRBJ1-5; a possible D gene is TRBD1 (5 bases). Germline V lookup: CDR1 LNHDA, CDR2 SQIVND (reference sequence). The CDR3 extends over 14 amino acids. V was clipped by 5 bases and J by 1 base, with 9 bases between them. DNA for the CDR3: TGTGCCAGTAGTTGGGGCCGCAGCAATCAGCCCCAGCATTTT. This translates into CASSWGRSNQPQHF.

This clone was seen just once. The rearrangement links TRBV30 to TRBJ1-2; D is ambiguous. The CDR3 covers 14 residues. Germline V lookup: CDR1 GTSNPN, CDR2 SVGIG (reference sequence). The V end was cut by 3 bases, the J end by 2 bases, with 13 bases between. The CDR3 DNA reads TGTGCCTGGAGCGGGAGGCGAAGAAACTATGGCTACACCTTC. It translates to CAWSGRRRNYGYTF. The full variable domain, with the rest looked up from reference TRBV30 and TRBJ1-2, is SQTIHQWPATLVQPVGSPLSLECTVEGTSNPNLYWYRQAAGRGLQLLFYSVGIGQISSEVPQNLSASRPQDRQFILSSKKLLLSDSGFYLCAWSGRRRNYGYTFGSGTRLTVV.

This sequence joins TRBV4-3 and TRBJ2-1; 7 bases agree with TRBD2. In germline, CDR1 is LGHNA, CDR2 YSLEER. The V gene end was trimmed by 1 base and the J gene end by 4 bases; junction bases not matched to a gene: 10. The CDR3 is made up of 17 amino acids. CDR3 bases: TGCGCCAGCAGCCAAGTTCCGGCGGGAGTCCCTTACAATGAGCAGTTCTTC. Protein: CASSQVPAGVPYNEQFF.

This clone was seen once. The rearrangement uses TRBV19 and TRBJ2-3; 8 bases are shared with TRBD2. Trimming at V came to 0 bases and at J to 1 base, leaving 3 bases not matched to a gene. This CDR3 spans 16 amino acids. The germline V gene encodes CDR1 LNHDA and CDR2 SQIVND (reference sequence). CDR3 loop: CASSIEKLAGTDTQYF. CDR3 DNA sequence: TGTGCCAGTAGTATAGAGAAACTAGCGGGCACAGATACGCAGTATTTT. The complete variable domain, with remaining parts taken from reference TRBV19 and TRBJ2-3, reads DGGITQSPKYLFRKEGQNVTLSCEQNLNHDAMYWYRQDPGQGLRLIYYSQIVNDFQKGDIAEGYSVSREKKESFPLTVTSAQKNPTAFYLCASSIEKLAGTDTQYFGPGTRLTVL.

CDR3 coding DNA: TGCGCCACCCATCGGACTAGCGGGAGAGGTACAGATACGCAGTATTTT. Residues: CATHRTSGRGTDTQYF. The J gene is TRBJ2-3, the V gene TRBV5-1, with 13 bases that match TRBD2. CDR1 SGHRS and CDR2 YFSETQ come from the germline V gene. Trimming removed 9 bases from V and 3 bases from J; junction bases left unmatched: 10. This CDR3 contains 16 residues.

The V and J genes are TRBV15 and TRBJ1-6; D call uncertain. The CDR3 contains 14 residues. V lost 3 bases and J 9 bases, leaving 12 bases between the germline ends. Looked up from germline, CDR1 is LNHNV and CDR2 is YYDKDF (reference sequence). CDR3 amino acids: CATSSDLFASPLHF. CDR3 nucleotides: TGTGCCACCAGCAGCGACTTATTTGCTTCACCCCTCCACTTT. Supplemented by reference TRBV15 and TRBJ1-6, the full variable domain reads DAMVIQNPRYQVTQFGKPVTLSCSQTLNHNVMYWYQQKSSQAPKLLFHYYDKDFNNEADTPDNFQSRRPNTSFCFLDIRSPGLGDTAMYLCATSSDLFASPLHFGNGTRLTVT.

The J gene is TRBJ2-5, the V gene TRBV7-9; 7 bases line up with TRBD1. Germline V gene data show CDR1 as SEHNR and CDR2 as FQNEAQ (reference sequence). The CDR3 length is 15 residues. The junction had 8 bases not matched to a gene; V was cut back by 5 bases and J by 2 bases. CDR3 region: CASSLLGQKQETQYF. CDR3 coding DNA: TGTGCCAGCAGCCTGCTGGGACAGAAACAAGAGACCCAGTACTTC.

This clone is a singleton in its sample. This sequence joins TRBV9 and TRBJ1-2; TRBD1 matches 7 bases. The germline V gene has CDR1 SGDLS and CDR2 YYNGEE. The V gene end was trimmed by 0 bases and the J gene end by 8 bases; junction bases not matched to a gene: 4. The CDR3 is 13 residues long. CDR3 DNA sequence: TGTGCCAGCAGCGTAGACAGGGGACCCGGCTACACCTTC. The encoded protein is CASSVDRGPGYTF.

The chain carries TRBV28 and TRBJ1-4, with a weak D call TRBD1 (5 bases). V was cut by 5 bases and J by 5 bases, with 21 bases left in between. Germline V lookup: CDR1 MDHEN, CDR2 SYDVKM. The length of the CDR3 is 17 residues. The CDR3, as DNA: TGTGCCAGCAGTCCAACTCGGGGAGTCCGGGGGAATGAAAAACTGTTTTTT. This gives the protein CASSPTRGVRGNEKLFF.

CDR3 in amino acids: CASSDPRGMYQETQYF. The CDR3 nucleotides are TGTGCCAGCAGTGACCCCCGGGGGATGTACCAAGAGACCCAGTACTTC. The chain links TRBV25-1 to TRBJ2-5; D may be TRBD2 (6 bases). Germline lookup yields CDR1 MGHDK and CDR2 SYGVNS. This CDR3 is 16 amino acids long. V lost 3 bases and J lost 0, with 14 bases in between.

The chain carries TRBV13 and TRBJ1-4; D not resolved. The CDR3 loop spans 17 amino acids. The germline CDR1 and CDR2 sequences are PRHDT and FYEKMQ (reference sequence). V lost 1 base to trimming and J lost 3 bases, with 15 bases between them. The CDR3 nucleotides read TGTGCCAGCAGCTTAGTAGAGGGATGGAGACCTAATGAAAAACTGTTTTTT. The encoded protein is CASSLVEGWRPNEKLFF.